These 21 T cell receptor beta chains were all obtained from the same sample, sequenced in a study of blood T cell repertoires in COVID-19. Libraries were prepared by immunoSEQ multiplex PCR; TCRdb keeps only in-frame clonotypes and omits some of them. The sample comprises 45,000 to 55,000 clones, over 80% of which are singletons, and roughly 1.6% rests with the top ten. Sequencing was carried out using peripheral blood. The receptor set was obtained from a man aged 45 to 65 with acute or convalescent COVID-19.

The V gene is TRBV18, the J gene TRBJ2-1; 9 bases fit TRBD2. The CDR3 contains 14 residues. Germline V CDR1 and CDR2: KGHSH, LQKENI. V trimming: 6 bases; J trimming: 4 bases; junction bases outside the gene matches: 4. The DNA for the CDR3 is TGTGCCAGCTCGGGACTAGCATCATACAATGAGCAGTTCTTC. It yields the protein CASSGLASYNEQFF. The full variable domain, in which reference TRBV18 and TRBJ2-1 provide the parts outside the CDR3, is NAGVMQNPRHLVRRRGQEARLRCSPMKGHSHVYWYRQLPEEGLKFMVYLQKENIIDESGMPKERFSAEFPKEGPSILRIQQVVRGDSAAYFCASSGLASYNEQFFGPGTRLTVL.

J is TRBJ2-7 and V is TRBV9, with TRBD1 as a possible D gene (6 bases). Per germline, CDR1 SGDLS and CDR2 YYNGEE. The CDR3 loop spans 14 amino acids. Trimming removed 3 bases from V and 2 bases from J, with 12 bases in between. This CDR3 reads CASSEGDVTYEQYF. DNA for the CDR3: TGTGCCAGCAGCGAGGGGGACGTAACCTACGAGCAGTACTTC.

In this sample, this clone turned up once. The CDR3 reads CASSTQLAGGSDTQYF. In nucleotides, the CDR3 is TGTGCCAGCAGCACGCAACTAGCGGGGGGGTCAGATACGCAGTATTTT. The V and J genes are TRBV7-2 and TRBJ2-3; 13 positions match TRBD2. Germline V gives CDR1 SGHTA, CDR2 FQGNSA. The trim removed 5 bases at V and 4 bases at J, leaving 6 bases unmatched. This CDR3 contains 16 residues.

The chain couples TRBV9 to TRBJ2-5; 15 nucleotides line up with TRBD2. The V gene's germline CDR1 is SGDLS and CDR2 YYNGEE. The V gene end was trimmed by 4 bases and the J gene end by 5 bases; junction bases not matched to a gene: 3. The CDR3 length is 15 residues. CDR3 sequence: CASSPGLAGGETQYF. In DNA, the CDR3 is TGTGCCAGCAGCCCGGGACTAGCGGGGGGTGAGACCCAGTACTTC.

This chain connects TRBV7-8 to TRBJ2-7, with a possible D match to TRBD2 (7 bases). V was shortened by 2 bases and J by 4 bases, with 15 bases between the two germline ends. Germline V lookup: CDR1 SGHVS, CDR2 FQNEAQ. This CDR3 has 15 amino acids. CDR3 DNA sequence: TGTGCCAGCAGCTTAAGGGGGGGCGCCGTATACGAGCAGTACTTC. Its protein product is CASSLRGGAVYEQYF.

The J gene is TRBJ1-4, the V gene TRBV28, with a tentative D call TRBD1 (6 bases). The CDR3 loop spans 15 amino acids. Per the germline V gene, CDR1 is MDHEN and CDR2 is SYDVKM. V lost 6 bases, J lost 8 bases, and 19 bases lay in between. CDR3 in DNA: TGTGCCAGCAGAGAGACAGGATTTCGATCGGAAAAACTGTTTTTT. It encodes CASRETGFRSEKLFF.

This chain uses TRBV21-1 with TRBJ2-5; TRBD1 was called by the table and not checked on the DNA. TRBV21-1 is described as a pseudogene. CDR3 size: 19 residues. The CDR3 reads CASSQRDRGPWTFGETQYF. CDR3 bases: TGTGCCAGCAGCCAAAGGGACAGGGGGCCGTGGACCTTTGGGGAGACCCAGTACTTC.

This chain joins TRBV11-2 and TRBJ2-7; no clear D gene. The germline CDR1 and CDR2 sequences are SGHAT and FQNNGV. The CDR3 runs to 15 residues. Trimming shortened V by 4 bases and J by 2 bases, and 15 bases separated the two germline ends. CDR3 region: CASSSFLGRAYEQYF. CDR3 bases: TGTGCCAGCAGCTCCTTCTTAGGCCGGGCCTACGAGCAGTACTTC.

The J gene is TRBJ2-7, the V gene TRBV30; possible D gene TRBD2, 7 bases. Germline V gene sequence: CDR1 GTSNPN, CDR2 SVGIG (reference sequence). Trimming left V 6 bases short and J 5 bases short, with 20 bases between. The CDR3 has 14 amino acids. The CDR3 loop is CACPSAGAGHEQYF. For the CDR3, the DNA is TGTGCCTGCCCTTCCGCGGGGGCCGGTCACGAGCAGTACTTC.

The chain combines TRBV9 with TRBJ1-1; no clear D gene. The CDR3 spans 14 residues. V was clipped by 0 bases and J by 0 bases, with 6 bases between them. Looked up from germline, CDR1 is SGDLS and CDR2 is YYNGEE. CDR3 protein: CASSVAPLNTEAFF. DNA of the CDR3: TGTGCCAGCAGCGTAGCTCCGTTGAACACTGAAGCTTTCTTT. Full variable domain (remainder filled in from reference TRBV9 and TRBJ1-1): DSGVTQTPKHLITATGQRVTLRCSPRSGDLSVYWYQQSLDQGLQFLIQYYNGEERAKGNILERFSAQQFPDLHSELNLSSLELGDSALYFCASSVAPLNTEAFFGQGTRLTVV.

This clone was found once. V usage is TRBV12-3 or TRBV12-4 and J usage is TRBJ1-1; 8 bases map to TRBD1. V was pared by 3 bases and J by 4 bases, with 1 base of the junction left unmatched. This CDR3 has 13 residues. CDR3 loop: CASSLGTGTEAFF. The DNA of the CDR3 is TGTGCCAGCAGTTTGGGGACAGGCACTGAAGCTTTCTTT.

This clone was observed once. The rearrangement links TRBV5-1 to TRBJ2-7, with unresolved D. CDR3 size: 16 residues. Trimming shortened V by 0 bases and J by 4 bases, and 17 bases separated the two germline ends. CDR1 SGHRS and CDR2 YFSETQ come from the germline V gene. This chain's CDR3 is CASSLDHNSINYEQYF. CDR3 sequence (DNA): TGCGCCAGCAGCTTGGATCATAACAGTATAAATTACGAGCAGTACTTC.

V gene TRBV4-1 combines with J gene TRBJ1-2; D may be TRBD1 (5 bases). In germline, CDR1 is MGHRA, CDR2 YSYEKL. V gave up 4 bases and J gave up 4 bases, with 10 bases separating them. CDR3 size: 13 residues. The CDR3 bases are TGCGCCAGCAGCCGTGACAGTTCCTATGGCTACACCTTC. It codes for CASSRDSSYGYTF.

The chain recombines TRBV28 with TRBJ1-4; D is perhaps TRBD1 (5 bases). The CDR3 consists of 16 residues. V was cut by 6 bases and J by 6 bases, with 20 bases left in between. Germline assignment: CDR1 MDHEN and CDR2 SYDVKM. CDR3 bases: TGTGCCAGCAGCTCCGGAGTTACCGGGGGGGATGAAAAACTGTTTTTT. Translated, it gives CASSSGVTGGDEKLFF.

This clone was found a few times. The chain carries TRBV27 and TRBJ2-1; D remains ambiguous. Germline-derived CDR1 and CDR2 are MNHEY and SMNVEV (reference sequence). There are 17 residues in the CDR3. The ends were cut back, 5 bases at V and 7 bases at J, with 24 bases in the middle. In nucleotides, the CDR3 is TGTGCCAGCAGTCTTCCCGTCTGGGTAGCACGTGGGAATGAGCAGTTCTTC. It specifies CASSLPVWVARGNEQFF.

The V and J genes are TRBV25-1 and TRBJ2-4, with 7 bases matching TRBD1. Trimming at V came to 4 bases and at J to 6 bases, leaving 3 bases not matched to a gene. Germline CDR1 reads MGHDK; CDR2 reads SYGVNS. The CDR3 has 13 residues. The CDR3 here is CASSGTGGNIQYF. CDR3 sequence (DNA): TGTGCCAGCAGTGGGACAGGAGGAAACATTCAGTACTTC.

This clone was observed a single time. Additional DNA sequences in this sample encode the identical CDR3. The chain couples TRBV20-1 to TRBJ1-1; D perhaps matches TRBD1 (5 bases). Germline V lookup: CDR1 DFQATT, CDR2 SNEGSKA (reference sequence). V was trimmed by 3 bases and J by 0 bases, leaving 8 bases between them. The CDR3 has 13 residues. The CDR3 region is CSASPTVNTEAFF. The CDR3 DNA is TGCAGTGCTAGTCCGACAGTGAACACTGAAGCTTTCTTT.

CDR3 sequence: CASSVGQGGTYEQYF. In DNA, the CDR3 is TGTGCCAGCAGCGTGGGACAGGGGGGTACCTACGAGCAGTACTTC. The chain recombines TRBV9 with TRBJ2-7; 11 positions agree with TRBD1. CDR3 length: 15 amino acids. Germline V gene sequence: CDR1 SGDLS, CDR2 YYNGEE. V gave up 2 bases and J gave up 2 bases; unmatched junction bases: 3. Filled out from reference TRBV9 and TRBJ2-7, the complete variable domain reads DSGVTQTPKHLITATGQRVTLRCSPRSGDLSVYWYQQSLDQGLQFLIQYYNGEERAKGNILERFSAQQFPDLHSELNLSSLELGDSALYFCASSVGQGGTYEQYFGPGTRLTVT.

This chain connects TRBV12-3 or TRBV12-4 to TRBJ2-1, with a tentative D call TRBD1 (5 bases). The CDR3 is 11 amino acids. Trimming removed 6 bases at V and 7 bases at J, with 7 bases between. DNA for the CDR3: TGTGCCAGCAGCAACAGGAATGAGCAGTTCTTC. Translation gives CASSNRNEQFF.

The genes are TRBV6-5 and TRBJ2-5; D is possibly TRBD2 (5 bases). Between the trimmed V and J ends, which lost 0 bases and 5 bases, there was a span of 10 bases. From germline, CDR1 is MNHEY and CDR2 SVGAGI. CDR3 size: 14 residues. CDR3 loop: CASSYSTTMETQYF. The CDR3 nucleotides read TGTGCCAGCAGTTACTCGACGACTATGGAGACCCAGTACTTC.

The rearrangement uses TRBV28 and TRBJ1-2; weak D call: TRBD1 (5 bases). The CDR3 covers 15 residues. From germline, CDR1 is MDHEN and CDR2 SYDVKM. V dropped 6 bases and J dropped 4 bases, with 18 bases sitting between them. The CDR3 DNA reads TGTGCCAGCAGGCCGATGCGGGGGGTCAGCTATGGCTACACCTTC. Translation gives CASRPMRGVSYGYTF.